The T cell receptor beta chain described here comes from a study of blood T cells in healthy people across ages. Caucasian, healthy and from Russia, the donors were aged between roughly 6 and 95. CDR3 length: 13 residues. Next came a second PCR, run for about 7 to 12 cycles, which used a sample-barcoded 5' primer along with a J-beta primer mix. One entry per CDR3 protein results from TCRdb running MiXCR on the 5' RACE reads. The table shows fewer than 950,000 distinct CDR3 sequences, with about 53% occurring only once. Sequenced sample: blood. The sequence derives from a man of 80 years or more in good health. The chain is built from TRBV12-3 or TRBV12-4 and TRBJ2-1; D might be TRBD2 (7 bases). The J call may be faulty, since TRBJ2-7 better matches the DNA end. CDR3 protein: CASSRGAGNEQYF. CDR3 DNA sequence: TGTGCCAGCAGTCGGGGGGCAGGGAATGAGCAGTACTTC.